These T cell receptor beta chains were read from a single sample in a study of cytomegalovirus exposure and HLA in healthy donors. Assay: immunoSEQ multiplex PCR; the TCRdb copy retains only in-frame clones and omits some. The sample holds 45,000 to 60,000 clones, 85% to 95% seen once. Sequences were obtained from PBMCs. These TCRs come from a woman aged 18-35 years in good health and CMV-seronegative. Each CDR3 is given without its conserved first and last residue. Clone size is not always given. Where it is, it says once, few, many or a class for expanded clones.

v_gene	abundance	j_gene	CDR3aa
TRBV2	-	TRBJ2-5	ASVFDSPRETQY
TRBV15	-	TRBJ2-5	ATSRTPGETQY
TRBV11-3	-	TRBJ2-1	ASSLTSGRYSYNEQF
TRBV11-2	-	TRBJ2-5	ASSARPGKTQY
TRBV9	-	TRBJ2-5	ASSERGTVETQY
TRBV14	-	TRBJ2-3	ASSPTAGGYTDTQY
TRBV6-5	-	TRBJ1-5	ASSPLDRAYQPQH
TRBV5-4	-	TRBJ1-4	ASSPGGDQKLF
TRBV27	-	TRBJ2-5	ASSFGLHQETQY
TRBV2	-	TRBJ2-5	ASRLVRDYTQTQY
TRBV9	few	TRBJ2-1	ASSVAGTTYNEQF
TRBV7-9	-	TRBJ2-2	ASSLVLAGAGELF
TRBV7-9	few	TRBJ1-2	ASSLGVRGTGYT
TRBV7-2	-	TRBJ1-2	ASSPGGAGKNYGYT
TRBV12-5	-	TRBJ1-2	ASGPPLGQGAGWGGYT
TRBV28	few	TRBJ2-1	ASGTGFLDEQF
TRBV27	-	TRBJ1-5	ASSPNNQPQH
TRBV11-1	-	TRBJ2-1	ASSFLGGWQF
TRBV5-1	-	TRBJ1-6	ASSLEGQGNNSPLH
TRBV5-8	-	TRBJ1-2	ASSLGLGYGYT
TRBV18	once	TRBJ2-5	ASSVGQGETQY
TRBV29-1	-	TRBJ1-2	SVEQGLTYGYT
TRBV6-1	-	TRBJ1-5	ASREEGLGGRSQPQH
TRBV6-1	-	TRBJ1-5	ATAGGGQPQH
TRBV2	-	TRBJ1-1	ASSPDRGRGMNTEAF
TRBV5-4	-	TRBJ1-2	ASSLGQLNYGYT
TRBV7-3	-	TRBJ2-1	ASSTDLGEQF
TRBV6-5	once	TRBJ2-1	ASRNGHLEQF
TRBV2	-	TRBJ2-1	ASRAASLAIPINEQF
TRBV28	-	TRBJ2-1	ASRTYNEQF
TRBV5-1	-	TRBJ1-1	ASSFDRGDTEAF
TRBV5-6	-	TRBJ1-1	ASSPRGGSEAF
TRBV11-3	-	TRBJ2-5	ASSLVVDRRQETQY
TRBV7-9	-	TRBJ2-3	ASSLAVRPTDTQY
TRBV11-2	-	TRBJ2-1	ASSSGPLANEQF
TRBV5-4	-	TRBJ1-1	ASSLVGRDWAF
TRBV7-2	-	TRBJ2-4	ASSLPGLAGAKNIQY
TRBV7-8	-	TRBJ1-1	ASSLARGGSTEAF
TRBV7-2	-	TRBJ2-2	ASSFWTGGNTGELF
TRBV5-1	-	TRBJ2-2	ASSLGQGLNTGELF
TRBV9	-	TRBJ1-1	ASSVSPRNTEAF
TRBV29-1	-	TRBJ1-1	SVEEEVNTEAF
TRBV4-2	-	TRBJ2-3	ASSQDEGGPGDTQY
TRBV4-1	-	TRBJ1-3	ASSEDRGNTIY
TRBV2	-	TRBJ1-1	ASSHRNTEAF
TRBV29-1	-	TRBJ1-1	SGTWTGYIEEAF
TRBV10-3	-	TRBJ2-3	AISERRGRGLAGAQDTQY
TRBV7-9	once	TRBJ2-2	ASSLVEELF